What follows are 5 T cell receptor beta chains derived from one specimen sequenced in a study of beta chain features in type 1 diabetes. The investigators reverse transcribed all of the isolated RNA, so they sequenced expressed TCRB transcripts. Using immunoSEQ multiplex PCR, the repertoire was profiled, and TCRdb retains in-frame clones only, with some absent. Of about 290,000 clones listed, 8% were seen once; the top ten hold more than 0.8%. The sequenced sample consisted of central memory CD4+ T cells from blood. These receptor sequences come from a woman younger than 35 in good health.

This clone was seen more than once but under ten times. The chain joins TRBV7-2 to TRBJ2-7; D remains ambiguous. CDR1 and CDR2 from the germline V gene are SGHTA and FQGNSA. The ends were cut back, 1 base at V and 9 bases at J, with 19 bases in the middle. The CDR3 runs to 15 residues. This CDR3 is CASSLVRAASSGQYV. The DNA for the CDR3 is TGTGCCAGCAGCTTAGTCCGGGCAGCCTCTTCAGGGCAGTACGTC.

Worth noting for this clone: The same CDR3 can be traced to other DNA sequences in this sample. The chain uses TRBV19 and TRBJ2-2; TRBD1 is a possible D gene (5 bases). The CDR3 spans 14 residues. V lost 6 bases, J lost 0 bases, and 8 bases lay in between. CDR1 and CDR2 from the germline V gene are LNHDA and SQIVND (reference sequence). The CDR3 nucleotides are TGTGCCAGTAGAGGACAATCGAACACCGGGGAGCTGTTTTTT. It translates to CASRGQSNTGELFF.

This clone turned up a few times. CDR3 coding DNA: TGCAGCGGAGAGCGGGGCCGTGCCTACAATGAGCAGTTCTTC. It yields the protein CSGERGRAYNEQFF. The rearrangement joins TRBV29-1 to TRBJ2-1; 7 bases are shared with TRBD2. J was trimmed by 2 bases and V by 7 bases; bases with no gene match: 8. The CDR3 totals 14 residues. Germline V lookup: CDR1 SQVTM, CDR2 ANQGSEA.

The J gene is TRBJ1-4, the V gene TRBV5-1; no clear D gene. V lost 1 base and J 8 bases, leaving 18 bases between the germline ends. The CDR3 has 16 amino acids. CDR1 is SGHRS and CDR2 is YFSETQ in the germline V gene. Here the CDR3 DNA reads TGCGCCAGCAGCTTGTTGGCCCGGGGAACGGGAGAAAAACTGTTTTTT. Translating it yields CASSLLARGTGEKLFF.

This chain uses TRBV12-5 with TRBJ1-2, with D maybe TRBD1 (6 bases). Looked up from germline, CDR1 is LGHNT and CDR2 is FRNRAP. The CDR3 is made up of 16 amino acids. V dropped 0 bases and J dropped 0 bases, with 11 bases sitting between them. CDR3 protein: CASGLVPAGANYGYTF. The DNA for the CDR3 is TGTGCTAGTGGTTTGGTACCCGCAGGGGCTAACTATGGCTACACCTTC.